The clone carrying this TCR beta chain has a count of ten or more. Its antigen is currently unknown. This sample was included in a study of T cells after yellow fever vaccination. V lost 4 bases and J 0 bases, leaving 3 bases between the germline ends. There are 12 residues in the CDR3. The germline V gene has CDR1 LGHDT and CDR2 YNNKEL (reference sequence). Via MiXCR, TCRdb re-called the 5' RACE reads, giving one row per CDR3 protein. The sample holds 230,000 or so distinct CDR3 sequences, 5.5% to 8.5% seen once. Findings and limits, study-wide: The secondary response was weaker but peaked faster, day 5 versus 15. Booster samples showed a return of most primary-vaccination clones (around 95% CD4, approximately 85% CD8).

The gene calls are TRBV3-1 and TRBJ2-5; no firm D call. This clonotype originated in a man aged 30 to 45 who received the YFV17D yellow fever vaccine. The specimen comprised CD4+ T cells sorted from PBMCs, sampled on the day of the yellow fever booster vaccination. The CDR3 coding sequence is TGTGCCAGCAGCCGGAACCAAGAGACCCAGTACTTC. This gives the protein CASSRNQETQYF.